Presented here are 16 T cell receptor beta chains from one specimen sequenced in a study of early T cells in non-severe SARS-CoV-2 infection. TCRdb re-derived calls from the 5' RACE reads in MiXCR, one entry per CDR3 protein. The sample holds about 92,000 distinct CDR3 sequences, 13% to 15% seen once. The sample was whole blood. Every receptor here comes from an adult who was a healthcare worker with PCR-confirmed SARS-CoV-2 infection or an uninfected control (not recorded which).

In this sample, this clonotype turned up a few times. This chain links TRBV30 with TRBJ1-1, with D possibly TRBD1 on 5 matching bases. Germline V gene sequence: CDR1 GTSNPN, CDR2 SVGIG (reference sequence). Deletions cut 1 base from V and 1 base from J, with 7 bases between. This CDR3 comprises 13 residues. This chain's CDR3 is CAWSGQRNTEAFF. Written as DNA, the CDR3 is TGTGCCTGGAGTGGACAGCGGAACACTGAAGCTTTCTTT.

The chain uses TRBV19 and TRBJ1-5; D not resolved. Trimming took off 3 bases at V and 3 bases at J, with 9 bases between the two ends. The CDR3 length is 14 residues. Germline-derived CDR1 and CDR2 are LNHDA and SQIVND (reference sequence). The CDR3 loop reads CASSMGMNNQPQHF. Written as DNA, the CDR3 is TGTGCCAGTAGTATGGGTATGAACAATCAGCCCCAGCATTTT.

This clonotype came up a few times. CDR3 in DNA: TGTGCCAGCAGTTTGGTAGGGGCCGATGGCTACACCTTC. Its translation: CASSLVGADGYTF. The V call is TRBV28, the J call TRBJ1-2; possibly TRBD1 for D (5 bases). The CDR3 is 13 amino acids. V shed 3 bases and J shed 6 bases, with 11 bases lying between them. Germline CDR1 is MDHEN and CDR2 is SYDVKM.

Points on this clonotype: Its ends do not fully match the called genes, so a read error is possible. The rearrangement joins TRBV10-1 to TRBJ2-5; perhaps D is TRBD1 or TRBD2 (5 bases each). This CDR3 region has 10 residues. Germline V gene sequence: CDR1 WNHNN, CDR2 SYGVQD (reference sequence). The CDR3 spells CASWDPGRNF. In DNA, the CDR3 is TGCGCCAGCTGGGACCCGGGAAGGAACTTC.

The rearrangement uses TRBV4-2 and TRBJ2-7; 9 nucleotides line up with TRBD1. CDR1 is LGHNA, CDR2 YNFKEQ, per germline. V lost 4 bases, J lost 2 bases, and 9 bases stayed unmatched. The CDR3 covers 16 residues. The CDR3, as DNA: TGTGCCAGCAGCCGAGAGTCAGGGGACAGGGCCTACGAGCAGTACTTC. It translates to CASSRESGDRAYEQYF.

The gene calls are TRBV6-6 and TRBJ2-3, with no clear D. This CDR3 is built from 14 residues. V lost 3 bases and J 2 bases, leaving 9 bases between the germline ends. Germline V gene sequence: CDR1 MNHNY, CDR2 SVGAGI (reference sequence). This CDR3 is CASSYYELTDTQYF. For the CDR3, the DNA is TGTGCCAGCAGTTATTACGAGCTCACAGATACGCAGTATTTT.

This clonotype was observed a few times. The V call is TRBV7-2, the J call TRBJ1-5, with D unclear. V dropped 4 bases and J dropped 9 bases, with 13 bases sitting between them. Germline CDR1 and CDR2: SGHTA and FQGNSA. This CDR3 has 13 amino acids. CDR3 sequence (DNA): TGTGCCAGCAGCTCCCCAACGTCTACGCCCCAGCATTTT. Protein product: CASSSPTSTPQHF.

The rearrangement uses TRBV12-3 or TRBV12-4 and TRBJ2-1, with D possibly TRBD1 on 6 matching bases. The CDR3 is 15 residues long. V was pared by 7 bases and J by 4 bases, with 17 bases between. This chain's CDR3 is CASIQTGGRYNEQFF. The CDR3, as DNA: TGTGCCAGCATTCAGACTGGGGGCCGATACAATGAGCAGTTCTTC.

This chain uses TRBV6-6 with TRBJ2-2; a possible D gene is TRBD1 (6 bases). Trimming stripped 5 bases from V and 11 bases from J, with 18 bases between. This CDR3 is 14 amino acids long. CDR1 and CDR2 (germline): MNHNY, SVGAGI (reference sequence). CDR3 bases: TGTGCCAGCAGTAACCCGACGACAGGCGGTGAGCTGTTTTTT. This sequence encodes CASSNPTTGGELFF.

This clonotype was picked up a small number of times. The J gene is TRBJ2-7, the V gene TRBV20-1; D ambiguous. This CDR3 spans 10 amino acids. The V end lost 6 bases, the J end lost 4 bases, and 7 bases lay between the germline ends. CDR1 and CDR2 (germline): DFQATT, SNEGSKA (reference sequence). The CDR3 nucleotides are TGCAGTGCCATAGGGTACGAGCAGTACTTC. This gives the protein CSAIGYEQYF.

This clonotype has just a few counts. V is TRBV7-9 and J is TRBJ1-6, with D hard to call. The CDR3 length is 15 residues. Germline-derived CDR1 and CDR2 are SEHNR and FQNEAQ (reference sequence). The ends were cut back, 5 bases at V and 10 bases at J, with 18 bases in the middle. The CDR3 DNA reads as TGTGCCAGCAGCCCCCACGGAACCTGGGGATCACCCCTCCACTTT. The encoded protein is CASSPHGTWGSPLHF. The variable domain in full, completed from reference TRBV7-9 and TRBJ1-6, reads DTGVSQNPRHKITKRGQNVTFRCDPISEHNRLYWYRQTLGQGPEFLTYFQNEAQLEKSRLLSDRFSAERPKGSFSTLEIQRTEQGDSAMYLCASSPHGTWGSPLHFGNGTRLTVT.

The chain combines TRBV4-1 with TRBJ1-4, with 8 bases lining up with TRBD1. CDR1 and CDR2 from the germline V gene are MGHRA and YSYEKL. V gave up 0 bases and J gave up 7 bases; unmatched junction bases: 7. The CDR3 has 16 residues. Written as DNA, the CDR3 is TGCGCCAGCAGCCAAGATACGGACAGGGTGGGTGAAAAACTGTTTTTT. Translation gives CASSQDTDRVGEKLFF.

V is TRBV12-3 or TRBV12-4 and J is TRBJ1-5; D gene unclear. The CDR3 runs 14 residues. Trimming took 1 base from V and 4 from J, leaving 8 bases between them. DNA for the CDR3: TGTGCCAGCAGTTTAGAAGGAGAAAATCAGCCCCAGCATTTT. Amino acids: CASSLEGENQPQHF.

The CDR3 loop is CASSIEVARNYEQYF. The CDR3 bases are TGTGCCAGTAGTATAGAGGTGGCACGGAACTACGAGCAGTACTTC. V usage is TRBV19 and J usage is TRBJ2-7; no clear D. Germline V gene lookup returns CDR1 LNHDA and CDR2 SQIVND (reference sequence). This CDR3 is built from 15 residues. V lost 0 bases, J lost 3 bases, and 12 bases lay in between.

This clonotype has just a few counts. V usage is TRBV3-1 and J usage is TRBJ2-6, with no clear D. The ends were cut back, 4 bases at V and 3 bases at J, with 7 bases in the middle. The germline V gene has CDR1 LGHDT and CDR2 YNNKEL (reference sequence). The CDR3 has 14 amino acids. DNA of the CDR3: TGTGCCAGCAGCCCCCTTAGTGGGGCCAACGTCCTGACTTTC. This gives the protein CASSPLSGANVLTF.

The chain employs TRBV28 and TRBJ2-7, with 9 bases fitting TRBD1. The trim removed 6 bases at V and 5 bases at J, leaving 11 bases unmatched. CDR3 length: 15 residues. Germline loops: CDR1 MDHEN, CDR2 SYDVKM. The CDR3 DNA follows: TGTGCCAGCAGCGGCCCGGGACAGGGCTTCAACGAGCAGTACTTC. Its protein is CASSGPGQGFNEQYF.